One and the same sample provided the 5 T cell receptor beta chains below, sequenced in a study of blood T cell repertoires in COVID-19. The repertoire was sequenced with immunoSEQ multiplex PCR; TCRdb's copy has only in-frame clones and lacks some. This sample has over 250,000 clones, with around 89% found just once. The sequenced material came from PBMCs or T cells enriched from blood (not recorded which). Receptor source: a man aged 35-49 years who had recovered from COVID-19.

This clone was seen a few times. One end of the junction does not line up with germline, which may come from a read error. This chain joins TRBV29-1 and TRBJ1-2; a weak D match, TRBD1 (5 bases). Germline CDR1 SQVTM, CDR2 ANQGSEA. The CDR3 runs to 12 residues. Written as DNA, the CDR3 is TGCAGCGTGGAAGGGGTCGGCGGGGGCTACACCTTC. It yields the protein CSVEGVGGGYTF.

The chain recombines TRBV12-3 or TRBV12-4 with TRBJ2-1, with D perhaps matching TRBD2 (5 bases). The CDR3 loop spans 13 amino acids. Trimming removed 7 bases from V and 1 base from J, with 8 bases in between. CDR3 nucleotide sequence: TGTGCCAGCAAGGAGGTTTCCTACAATGAGCAGTTCTTC. It translates to CASKEVSYNEQFF.

This clone was seen only once. This chain links TRBV9 with TRBJ1-2, with 8 bases identical to TRBD1. V shed 2 bases and J 4 bases; nucleotides not matched to a gene: 13. Germline CDR1 SGDLS, CDR2 YYNGEE. This CDR3 is 17 amino acids long. This chain's CDR3 is CASSVAKTGESSYGYTF. CDR3 in DNA: TGTGCCAGCAGCGTCGCTAAGACAGGGGAAAGTTCCTATGGCTACACCTTC. The full variable domain, in which reference TRBV9 and TRBJ1-2 provide the parts outside the CDR3, is DSGVTQTPKHLITATGQRVTLRCSPRSGDLSVYWYQQSLDQGLQFLIQYYNGEERAKGNILERFSAQQFPDLHSELNLSSLELGDSALYFCASSVAKTGESSYGYTFGSGTRLTVV.

The rearrangement joins TRBV11-3 to TRBJ1-3; perhaps TRBD1 as D (6 bases). Trimming took 4 bases from V and 0 from J, leaving 13 bases between them. CDR3 length: 16 amino acids. The germline gives CDR1 SGHNT, CDR2 YENEEA. In nucleotides, the CDR3 is TGTGCCAGCAGCTCACAGGGCTGGAGCTCTGGAAACACCATATATTTT. Encoded protein: CASSSQGWSSGNTIYF.

This chain uses TRBV11-2 with TRBJ2-6; no clear D. CDR1 SGHAT and CDR2 FQNNGV come from the germline V gene. V gave up 2 bases and J gave up 1 base, with 9 bases separating them. The CDR3 runs 16 residues. Here the CDR3 DNA reads TGTGCCAGCAGCTTAACCGCCCGGTCTGGGGCCAACGTCCTGACTTTC. Protein sequence: CASSLTARSGANVLTF.